The 8 T cell receptor beta chains listed next were all sequenced from one sample in a study of blood T cell repertoires in COVID-19. Profiled with immunoSEQ multiplex PCR; TCRdb holds only in-frame clones, not every one. This sample yields 140,000 to 150,000 clones, of which around 85% are seen a single time; about 3% belongs to the top ten. The sequenced sample was peripheral blood. The receptors shown here come from a woman aged 40 to 50 with active or convalescent COVID-19.

V and J are TRBV7-4 and TRBJ2-5; TRBD1 matches at 8 bases. V trimming: 9 bases; J trimming: 3 bases; junction bases outside the gene matches: 0. In germline, CDR1 is SGHVT, CDR2 SQSDAQ. There are 11 residues in the CDR3. CDR3 protein: CARQGEETQYF. CDR3 in DNA: TGTGCCAGACAGGGGGAAGAGACCCAGTACTTC.

The chain has TRBV11-2 and TRBJ1-2; TRBD1 matches at 7 bases. The V gene's germline CDR1 is SGHAT and CDR2 FQNNGV. The CDR3 consists of 15 residues. The ends lost 5 bases at V and 8 bases at J; junction bases unmatched: 14. This CDR3 reads CASSQGYRGERGYTF. CDR3 sequence (DNA): TGTGCCAGCAGCCAGGGTTACAGGGGTGAAAGAGGCTACACCTTC.

In the case of this clone: Relative to the germline gene, one junction end is altered; a read error may explain this. The V gene is TRBV4-1, the J gene TRBJ1-4; D is uncertain. In germline, CDR1 is MGHRA, CDR2 YSYEKL. This CDR3 has 14 residues. CDR3 loop: CASSHLQTSEKLFF. The DNA for the CDR3 is TGCGCCAGCAGCCATCTCCAGACTAGTGAAAAACTGTTTTTT.

As for this clone: Germline is not matched at one junction end, which may reflect a read error. The chain's CDR3 is CASSRTGGTGTGELFF. The CDR3 coding sequence is TGTGCTAGCAGCCGAACAGGGGGCACGGGGACCGGGGAGCTGTTTTTT. The chain has TRBV7-7 and TRBJ2-2, with 9 bases that match TRBD1. The CDR3 covers 16 residues. Germline CDR1 is SSHAT and CDR2 is FNYEAQ (reference sequence). The full variable domain, completed using reference TRBV7-7 and TRBJ2-2, is GAGVSQSPRYKVTKRGQDVTLRCDPISSHATLYWYQQALGQGPEFLTYFNYEAQPDKSGLPSDRFSAERPEGSISTLTIQRTEQRDSAMYRCASSRTGGTGTGELFFGEGSRLTVL.

The chain carries TRBV28 and TRBJ2-3; D ambiguous. Germline loops: CDR1 MDHEN, CDR2 SYDVKM. V shed 11 bases and J shed 2 bases, with 14 bases lying between them. CDR3 size: 13 residues. CDR3 protein: CAVRGALTDTQYF. The CDR3 DNA is TGTGCCGTTCGCGGAGCACTCACAGATACGCAGTATTTT.

V is TRBV24-1 and J is TRBJ1-2; D is perhaps TRBD1 (6 bases). The CDR3 loop spans 13 amino acids. Germline V gene data show CDR1 as KGHDR and CDR2 as SFDVKD. V lost 7 bases and J 5 bases, leaving 13 bases between the germline ends. CDR3 residues: CATSGGLNYGYTF. CDR3 nucleotide sequence: TGTGCCACCAGCGGGGGGCTCAATTATGGCTACACCTTC.

This chain joins TRBV27 and TRBJ2-7; possibly TRBD2 for D (7 bases). Germline CDR1 is MNHEY and CDR2 is SMNVEV (reference sequence). This CDR3 comprises 15 residues. With 2 bases removed from V and 2 bases from J, the gap between germline ends came to 13 bases. CDR3 in DNA: TGTGCCAGCAGTTTAAGGGGGGGTTCCGCCTACGAGCAGTACTTC. Its translation: CASSLRGGSAYEQYF.

The CDR3 protein is CASSQAQIGTASNYGYTF. As DNA, the CDR3 is TGCGCCAGCAGCCAGGCGCAAATTGGGACAGCCTCTAACTATGGCTACACCTTC. V gene TRBV4-3 combines with J gene TRBJ1-2, with 7 nucleotides matching TRBD1. Germline CDR1 LGHNA, CDR2 YSLEER. V was pared by 3 bases and J by 0 bases, with 13 bases of the junction left unmatched. The CDR3 loop spans 18 amino acids.